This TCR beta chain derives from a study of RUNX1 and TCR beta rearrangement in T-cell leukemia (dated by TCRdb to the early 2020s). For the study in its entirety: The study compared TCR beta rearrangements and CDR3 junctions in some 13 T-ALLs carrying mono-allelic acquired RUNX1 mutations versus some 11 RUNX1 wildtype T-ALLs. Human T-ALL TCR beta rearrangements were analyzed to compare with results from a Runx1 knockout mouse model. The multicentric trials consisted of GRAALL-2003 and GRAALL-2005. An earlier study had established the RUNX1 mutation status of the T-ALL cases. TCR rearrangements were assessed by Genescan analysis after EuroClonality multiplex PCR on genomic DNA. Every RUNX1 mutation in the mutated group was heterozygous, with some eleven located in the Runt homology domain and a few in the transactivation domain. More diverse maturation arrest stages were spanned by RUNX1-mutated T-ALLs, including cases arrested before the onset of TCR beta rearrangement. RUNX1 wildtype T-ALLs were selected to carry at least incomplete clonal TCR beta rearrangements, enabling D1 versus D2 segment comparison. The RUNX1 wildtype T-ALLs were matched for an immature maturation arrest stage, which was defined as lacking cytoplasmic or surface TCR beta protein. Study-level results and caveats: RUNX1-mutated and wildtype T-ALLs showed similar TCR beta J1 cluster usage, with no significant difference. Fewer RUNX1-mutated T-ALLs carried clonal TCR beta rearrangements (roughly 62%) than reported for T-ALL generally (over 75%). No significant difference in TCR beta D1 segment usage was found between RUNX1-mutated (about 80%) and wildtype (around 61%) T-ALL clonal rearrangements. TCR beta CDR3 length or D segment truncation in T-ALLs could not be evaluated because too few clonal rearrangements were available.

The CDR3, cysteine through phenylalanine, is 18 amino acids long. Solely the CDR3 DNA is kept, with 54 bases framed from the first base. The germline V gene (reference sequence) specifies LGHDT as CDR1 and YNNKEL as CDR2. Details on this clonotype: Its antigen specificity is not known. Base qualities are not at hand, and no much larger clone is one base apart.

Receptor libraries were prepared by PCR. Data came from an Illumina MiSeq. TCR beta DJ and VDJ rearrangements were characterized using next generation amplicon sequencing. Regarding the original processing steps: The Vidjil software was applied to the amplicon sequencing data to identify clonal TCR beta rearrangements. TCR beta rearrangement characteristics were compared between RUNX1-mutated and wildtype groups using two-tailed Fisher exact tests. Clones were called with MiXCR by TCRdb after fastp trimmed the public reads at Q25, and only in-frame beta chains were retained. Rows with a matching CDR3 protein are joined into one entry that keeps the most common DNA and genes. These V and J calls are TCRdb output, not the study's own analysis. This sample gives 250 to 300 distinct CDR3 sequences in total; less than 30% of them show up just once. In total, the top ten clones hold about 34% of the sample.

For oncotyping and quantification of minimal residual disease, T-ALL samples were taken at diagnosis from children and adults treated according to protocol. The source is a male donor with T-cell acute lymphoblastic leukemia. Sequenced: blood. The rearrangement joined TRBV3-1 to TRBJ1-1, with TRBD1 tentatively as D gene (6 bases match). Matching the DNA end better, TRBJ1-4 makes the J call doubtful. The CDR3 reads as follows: CASSQGWGAGAANEKLFF. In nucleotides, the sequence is TGTGCCAGCAGCCAAGGCTGGGGTGCAGGGGCAGCTAATGAAAAACTGTTTTTT.